Shown below are 18 T cell receptor beta chains from a single sample sequenced in a study of radiation and T cells in renal cell carcinoma. Indicated time point: blood 2 weeks post-SBRT. Documented treatment: 15 Gy SBRT to primary tumor, nephrectomy 4 weeks later. Produced via immunoSEQ multiplex PCR; TCRdb's table is partial and in-frame only. The table includes roughly 150,000 clones, about nine tenths detected once. The starting material was blood, obtained from a patient whose treatment included radiotherapy and nephrectomy. The receptor source for this set is a woman in her 50s with renal cell carcinoma.

The J gene is TRBJ2-5, the V gene TRBV5-1; D is tentatively TRBD1 or TRBD2 (5 bases each). Germline V lookup: CDR1 SGHRS, CDR2 YFSETQ. V lost 4 bases to trimming and J lost 4 bases, with 11 bases between them. The CDR3 has 13 amino acids. The chain's CDR3 is CASSKGTGETQYF. CDR3 bases: TGCGCCAGCAGCAAGGGGACCGGAGAGACCCAGTACTTC. Combining the CDR3 with reference TRBV5-1 and TRBJ2-5 gives the whole variable domain KAGVTQTPRYLIKTRGQQVTLSCSPISGHRSVSWYQQTPGQGLQFLFEYFSETQRNKGNFPGRFSGRQFSNSRSEMNVSTLELGDSALYLCASSKGTGETQYFGPGTRLLVL.

V and J are TRBV4-1 and TRBJ2-7; 8 nucleotides align to TRBD1. This CDR3 contains 15 residues. V lost 6 bases and J lost 4; bases outside the gene matches: 11. Germline lookup yields CDR1 MGHRA and CDR2 YSYEKL. The CDR3 region has the DNA TGCGCCAGCAGATTTGGACAGGGAGAACTTTACGAGCAGTACTTC. It is translated as CASRFGQGELYEQYF.

The V and J genes are TRBV27 and TRBJ2-7; 9 bases are a match to TRBD2. The CDR3 covers 15 residues. Germline V gives CDR1 MNHEY, CDR2 SMNVEV (reference sequence). Germline trimming cut 5 bases from V and 4 bases from J; bases unmatched to any gene: 9. The CDR3 DNA is TGTGCCAGCAGTCTTAGCGGGGGACCTAGGTACGAGCAGTACTTC. Protein product: CASSLSGGPRYEQYF.

The rearrangement links TRBV19 to TRBJ2-3; 12 positions match TRBD2. CDR1 is LNHDA, CDR2 SQIVND, per germline (reference sequence). Trimming at V came to 5 bases and at J to 4 bases, leaving 7 bases not matched to a gene. The CDR3 consists of 16 residues. CDR3 DNA: TGTGCCAGTAGTGACGCTAGCGGGGGGGCGTCAGATACGCAGTATTTT. This sequence encodes CASSDASGGASDTQYF.

The chain joins TRBV6-5 to TRBJ2-3, with 7 nucleotides matching TRBD2. The CDR3 sequence is 15 residues long. Germline trimming cut 5 bases from V and 1 base from J; bases unmatched to any gene: 6. The germline V gene has CDR1 MNHEY and CDR2 SVGAGI. The CDR3 is CASSGGGEGTDTQYF. The DNA of the CDR3 is TGTGCCAGCAGTGGCGGGGGAGAGGGCACAGATACGCAGTATTTT.

The chain carries TRBV4-2 and TRBJ1-1; no definite D call. Looked up from germline, CDR1 is LGHNA and CDR2 is YNFKEQ. The germline V and J ends were trimmed by 5 bases and 3 bases, with 10 bases remaining between them. There are 13 residues in the CDR3. CDR3 coding DNA: TGTGCCAGCAGCTTTAGGTTGGACACTGAAGCTTTCTTT. Protein product: CASSFRLDTEAFF.

This clone has a handful of counts. The genes are TRBV5-1 and TRBJ2-2, with D possibly being TRBD1 or TRBD2 (6 bases each). Germline V gene lookup returns CDR1 SGHRS and CDR2 YFSETQ. This CDR3 contains 14 residues. V was clipped by 4 bases and J by 6 bases, with 13 bases between them. The DNA for the CDR3 is TGCGCCAGCAGCAAACTAGGGGGGCCCGGGGAGCTGTTTTTT. This codes for CASSKLGGPGELFF.

The rearrangement uses TRBV6-5 and TRBJ1-4, with TRBD1 identical over 8 bases. Per the germline V gene, CDR1 is MNHEY and CDR2 is SVGAGI. J gave up 7 bases and V 6 bases, and 7 bases lay outside the gene matches. The length of the CDR3 is 14 residues. The CDR3 nucleotides are TGTGCCAGCAGCCCAGGGGGCCCGGGTGAAAAACTGTTTTTT. Translated, it gives CASSPGGPGEKLFF.

The chain recombines TRBV30 with TRBJ2-7, with 7 bases lining up with TRBD1. The CDR3 has 13 amino acids. Germline CDR1 is GTSNPN and CDR2 is SVGIG (reference sequence). V gave up 1 base and J gave up 4 bases; unmatched junction bases: 4. This CDR3 is CAWSGGQRYEQYF. CDR3 DNA sequence: TGTGCCTGGAGTGGGGGACAGCGATACGAGCAGTACTTC. The entire variable domain, with the rest obtained from reference TRBV30 and TRBJ2-7, is as follows: SQTIHQWPATLVQPVGSPLSLECTVEGTSNPNLYWYRQAAGRGLQLLFYSVGIGQISSEVPQNLSASRPQDRQFILSSKKLLLSDSGFYLCAWSGGQRYEQYFGPGTRLTVT.

This chain links TRBV9 with TRBJ2-5; no definite D call. V was pared by 1 base and J by 4 bases, with 5 bases between. The CDR3 totals 12 residues. Looked up from germline, CDR1 is SGDLS and CDR2 is YYNGEE. The CDR3 DNA reads TGTGCCAGCAGCGTACAGGTAGAGACCCAGTACTTC. It codes for CASSVQVETQYF.

This chain joins TRBV7-9 and TRBJ2-2, with D unclear. The CDR3 has 13 residues. V gave up 6 bases and J gave up 2 bases, with 7 bases separating them. The germline V gene has CDR1 SEHNR and CDR2 FQNEAQ (reference sequence). The CDR3 DNA follows: TGTGCCAGCAGGCAGCTAAACACCGGGGAGCTGTTTTTT. Translating it yields CASRQLNTGELFF.

The chain recombines TRBV4-1 with TRBJ2-3; tentatively, D is TRBD1 (6 bases). The V end lost 2 bases, the J end lost 2 bases, and 14 bases lay between the germline ends. Germline CDR1 and CDR2: MGHRA and YSYEKL. The CDR3 contains 16 residues. The CDR3 spells CASSQPPDSHTDTQYF. The CDR3 DNA is TGCGCCAGCAGCCAACCCCCGGACAGTCACACAGATACGCAGTATTTT.

The sample holds a few counts of this clone. V usage is TRBV4-1 and J usage is TRBJ1-5; 7 bases line up with TRBD1. The CDR3 covers 15 residues. Germline trimming cut 4 bases from V and 1 base from J; bases unmatched to any gene: 4. Germline V lookup: CDR1 MGHRA, CDR2 YSYEKL. CDR3: CASSPQGGSNQPQHF. The CDR3 DNA reads TGCGCCAGCAGCCCCCAGGGGGGGAGCAATCAGCCCCAGCATTTT.

V usage is TRBV27 and J usage is TRBJ2-1; D ambiguous. V gave up 2 bases and J gave up 2 bases, with 10 bases separating them. The germline gives CDR1 MNHEY, CDR2 SMNVEV (reference sequence). The CDR3 length is 15 residues. CDR3 sequence (DNA): TGTGCCAGCAGTTTAAGGCGGCCCACCTACAATGAGCAGTTCTTC. Translation gives CASSLRRPTYNEQFF.

The chain carries TRBV10-2 and TRBJ1-5, with D maybe TRBD1 (6 bases). Germline V CDR1 and CDR2: WSHSY, SAAADI. The CDR3 totals 15 residues. The V end lost 8 bases, the J end lost 5 bases, and 19 bases lay between the germline ends. The CDR3 DNA is TGCGCCAGCCGAAAGGACAGCAGGCAGGATCAGCCCCAGCATTTT. It codes for CASRKDSRQDQPQHF.

The chain is built from TRBV12-5 and TRBJ2-7; possibly TRBD2 for D (5 bases). Germline CDR1 LGHNT, CDR2 FRNRAP. The CDR3 length is 14 residues. Trimming shortened V by 1 base and J by 4 bases, and 11 bases separated the two germline ends. In DNA form, the CDR3 reads TGTGCTAGTGGTTTGGCGACTATCTGGTACGAGCAGTACTTC. Its translation is CASGLATIWYEQYF.

This clone showed up just a few times. This sequence joins TRBV13 and TRBJ1-2; perhaps TRBD1 as D (5 bases). Germline V gene sequence: CDR1 PRHDT, CDR2 FYEKMQ (reference sequence). V lost 3 bases, J lost 5 bases, and 16 bases lay in between. CDR3 length: 15 residues. In DNA, the CDR3 is TGTGCCAGCAGCTTTACCAGGGCATTTGGATATGGCTACACCTTC. Protein sequence: CASSFTRAFGYGYTF.

The rearrangement uses TRBV4-1 and TRBJ1-2; possible D gene TRBD1, 5 bases. This CDR3 spans 17 amino acids. Germline assignment: CDR1 MGHRA and CDR2 YSYEKL. Trimming cost V 0 bases and J 8 bases, with 22 bases left between them. The CDR3 reads CASSQDYGASDPRGYTF. The CDR3 nucleotides are TGCGCCAGCAGCCAAGATTATGGGGCTTCGGACCCTCGGGGCTACACCTTC.